The 30 T cell receptor beta chains in this list originate from one sample, sequenced in a study of blood T cell repertoires in COVID-19 (dated by TCRdb to the early 2020s). Library prep was done by the immunoSEQ multiplex PCR assay. The immuneACCESS repertoire file appears here via TCRdb, limited to in-frame rearrangements. These files lack a portion of the clones; in checked studies, under half of the deficit traces to unresolved V genes, and the cause of the others is not known. The sample contains some 71,000 clones, 84% of them found a single time. The biggest ten clones account for approximately 20% of the sample. Input material: peripheral blood. These receptors originate from a woman aged 45-65 years with acute or convalescent COVID-19.

The V call is TRBV19, the J call TRBJ1-2, with TRBD1 matching 9 bases. The CDR3 totals 14 residues. Germline CDR1 reads LNHDA; CDR2 reads SQIVND (reference sequence). V shed 8 bases, J shed 7 bases, and the junction held 11 bases outside the gene matches. CDR3 protein: CASQNRDRVGGYTF. The CDR3 DNA follows: TGTGCCAGTCAAAACCGGGACAGGGTTGGTGGCTACACCTTC.

V and J are TRBV7-2 and TRBJ2-3; D might be TRBD2 (5 bases). Germline CDR1 SGHTA, CDR2 FQGNSA. Trimming stripped 1 base from V and 3 bases from J, with 8 bases between. CDR3 length: 14 amino acids. The CDR3 region has the DNA TGTGCCAGCAGCTTAGGAAGGGAGACAGATACGCAGTATTTT. Its translation is CASSLGRETDTQYF.

The genes are TRBV3-1 (or the pseudogene TRBV3-2) and TRBJ2-7; maybe TRBD1 (5 bases). Germline V gene data show CDR1 as LGHDT and CDR2 as YNNKEL (reference sequence). The CDR3 has 13 amino acids. The V gene lost 5 bases and the J gene lost 2 bases, with 10 bases spanning the gap. The CDR3 DNA follows: TGTGCCAGCAGCTTACGACAGCCCTACGAGCAGTACTTC. This sequence encodes CASSLRQPYEQYF.

The J gene is TRBJ1-5, the V gene TRBV19; 8 nucleotides line up with TRBD1. This CDR3 comprises 20 residues. The germline CDR1 and CDR2 sequences are LNHDA and SQIVND (reference sequence). After removal of 3 bases from V and 3 bases from J, the junction contained 19 bases not matched to a gene. The CDR3 sequence: CASSISWAGGDPRYNQPQHF. DNA of the CDR3: TGTGCCAGTAGTATCAGCTGGGCAGGGGGCGACCCCAGATACAATCAGCCCCAGCATTTT.

Here the CDR3 reads CATRDSGDTQYF. The CDR3 DNA reads as TGTGCCACCCGAGATAGTGGAGATACGCAGTATTTT. The chain carries TRBV6-5 and TRBJ2-3; D not certain. Germline assignment: CDR1 MNHEY and CDR2 SVGAGI. V shed 10 bases and J shed 5 bases, with 13 bases lying between them. CDR3 length: 12 amino acids.

The rearrangement uses TRBV30 and TRBJ2-5; the match to TRBD1 covers 7 bases. This CDR3 contains 14 residues. CDR1 GTSNPN and CDR2 SVGIG come from the germline V gene (reference sequence). V lost 3 bases, J lost 2 bases, and 6 bases stayed unmatched. CDR3 DNA: TGTGCCTGGAGCGAGGGACAGTTGCAAGAGACCCAGTACTTC. Its translation is CAWSEGQLQETQYF.

V gene TRBV7-3 combines with J gene TRBJ1-2, with D possibly matching TRBD1 (5 bases). The CDR3 sequence is 13 residues long. Trimming left V 1 base short and J 6 bases short, with 9 bases between. CDR1 SGHTA and CDR2 FQGTGA come from the germline V gene. This chain's CDR3 is CASSLSRVDGYTF. CDR3 in DNA: TGTGCCAGCAGCTTAAGCAGGGTAGATGGCTACACCTTC.

The chain uses TRBV28 and TRBJ2-5; TRBD1 agrees at 8 bases. The V and J ends lost 4 bases and 4 bases, in that order; junction bases with no gene match: 8. The CDR3 is made up of 15 amino acids. Germline CDR1 is MDHEN and CDR2 is SYDVKM. CDR3 loop: CASSSGTGRGETQYF. CDR3 DNA: TGTGCCAGCAGTTCCGGGACAGGACGGGGAGAGACCCAGTACTTC.

J is TRBJ2-3 and V is TRBV27; 8 bases fit TRBD1. This CDR3 has 13 amino acids. From germline, CDR1 is MNHEY and CDR2 SMNVEV (reference sequence). The trim removed 10 bases at V and 4 bases at J, leaving 7 bases unmatched. CDR3 loop: CATRIQGADTQYF. In nucleotides, the CDR3 is TGTGCCACCAGGATACAGGGGGCAGATACGCAGTATTTT.

This clone was detected only once. This rearrangement joins TRBV7-8 to TRBJ1-2; 7 positions match TRBD1. The CDR3 loop spans 15 amino acids. V dropped 5 bases and J dropped 2; count of bases not matched to a gene: 8. CDR1 is SGHVS and CDR2 is FQNEAQ in the germline V gene. The CDR3 region is CASSRYRGENYGYTF. CDR3 bases: TGTGCCAGCAGCAGATACAGGGGAGAAAACTATGGCTACACCTTC. Full variable domain (remainder filled in from reference TRBV7-8 and TRBJ1-2): GAGVSQSPRYKVAKRGQDVALRCDPISGHVSLFWYQQALGQGPEFLTYFQNEAQLDKSGLPSDRFFAERPEGSVSTLKIQRTQQEDSAVYLCASSRYRGENYGYTFGSGTRLTVV.

The chain joins TRBV25-1 to TRBJ2-1, with 11 bases identical to TRBD2. The J segment lost 8 bases and the V segment lost 3 bases, leaving 9 bases of the junction unmatched. The CDR3 contains 16 residues. Germline assignment: CDR1 MGHDK and CDR2 SYGVNS. The CDR3 DNA sequence: TGTGCCAGCAGTGATTACTTAGCGGGAGGGCAAGATGAGCAGTTCTTC. Translating gives CASSDYLAGGQDEQFF.

The chain employs TRBV30 and TRBJ2-7; D is undetermined. Germline loops: CDR1 GTSNPN, CDR2 SVGIG (reference sequence). V lost 3 bases and J 6 bases, leaving 24 bases between the germline ends. CDR3 length: 16 amino acids. DNA of the CDR3: TGTGCCTGGAGCCGCACTTCAGTCACAGCTAATGGCGAGCAGTACTTC. The encoded protein is CAWSRTSVTANGEQYF.

The J gene is TRBJ1-3, the V gene TRBV7-6; a possible D gene is TRBD1 (6 bases). Germline-derived CDR1 and CDR2 are SGHVS and FNYEAQ. V lost 1 base and J 0 bases, leaving 10 bases between the germline ends. The CDR3 has 16 residues. CDR3 DNA sequence: TGTGCCAGCAGCTTAGAACAGGGCGGCTCTGGAAACACCATATATTTT. It specifies CASSLEQGGSGNTIYF. The whole variable domain, remainder taken from reference TRBV7-6 and TRBJ1-3, is GAGVSQSPRYKVTKRGQDVALRCDPISGHVSLYWYRQALGQGPEFLTYFNYEAQQDKSGLPNDRFSAERPEGSISTLTIQRTEQRDSAMYRCASSLEQGGSGNTIYFGEGSWLTVV.

This rearrangement joins TRBV7-2 to TRBJ1-1; D gene uncertain. CDR1 SGHTA and CDR2 FQGNSA come from the germline V gene. This CDR3 has 14 residues. The V gene lost 10 bases and the J gene lost 1 base, with 16 bases spanning the gap. CDR3 sequence: CAINLGQENTEAFF. The CDR3 coding sequence is TGTGCCATCAACCTTGGGCAGGAGAACACTGAAGCTTTCTTT.

The genes are TRBV21-1 and TRBJ1-4. TRBV21-1 is designated a pseudogene. The CDR3 is 15 amino acids. CDR3 protein: CASSRDCRPNEKLFF. The CDR3 coding sequence is TGTGCCAGCAGCAGAGACTGTCGCCCTAATGAAAAACTGTTTTTT.

V and J are TRBV9 and TRBJ2-3; D possibly corresponds to TRBD2 (6 bases). The CDR3 sequence is 15 residues long. Trimming took 1 base from V and 6 from J, leaving 15 bases between them. Germline V lookup: CDR1 SGDLS, CDR2 YYNGEE. The chain's CDR3 is CASSVLGGGWDTQYF. CDR3 in DNA: TGTGCCAGCAGCGTACTGGGAGGTGGGTGGGATACGCAGTATTTT.

The genes are TRBV19 and TRBJ1-2, with D perhaps matching TRBD1 (6 bases). This CDR3 has 11 residues. With 5 bases removed from V and 10 bases from J, the gap between germline ends came to 11 bases. The germline V gene has CDR1 LNHDA and CDR2 SQIVND (reference sequence). DNA for the CDR3: TGTGCCAGTAGTGGACAGTTACTCTACACCTTC. Amino acid sequence: CASSGQLLYTF. Full variable domain (missing parts from reference TRBV19 and TRBJ1-2): DGGITQSPKYLFRKEGQNVTLSCEQNLNHDAMYWYRQDPGQGLRLIYYSQIVNDFQKGDIAEGYSVSREKKESFPLTVTSAQKNPTAFYLCASSGQLLYTFGSGTRLTVV.

The chain combines TRBV19 with TRBJ2-1; 12 bases are shared with TRBD2. V was clipped by 1 base and J by 9 bases; unmatched bases: 7. This CDR3 contains 16 residues. Looked up from germline, CDR1 is LNHDA and CDR2 is SQIVND (reference sequence). CDR3 region: CASSIVRTSGVGEQFF. For the CDR3, the DNA is TGTGCCAGTAGTATAGTAAGGACTAGCGGGGTAGGTGAGCAGTTCTTC.

This clone was counted once. The chain links TRBV30 to TRBJ1-5, with D possibly matching TRBD1 (6 bases). This CDR3 is built from 13 residues. CDR1 GTSNPN and CDR2 SVGIG come from the germline V gene (reference sequence). Trimming stripped 4 bases from V and 2 bases from J, with 9 bases between. The CDR3, as DNA: TGTGCCTGGACAGGGGCGGGCAATCAGCCCCAGCATTTT. Translation: CAWTGAGNQPQHF.

The V call is TRBV10-3, the J call TRBJ1-2, with 11 bases lining up with TRBD1. Germline V CDR1 and CDR2: ENHRY, SYGVKD. V gave up 10 bases and J gave up 7 bases; unmatched junction bases: 14. This CDR3 spans 15 amino acids. The CDR3 nucleotides are TGTGCCACCTCACCCGGACAGGGGGCAGCGGGTGGCTACACCTTC. Residues: CATSPGQGAAGGYTF.

This clone was counted only a few times. This chain uses TRBV6-5 with TRBJ2-7; the match to TRBD2 covers 13 bases. Looked up from germline, CDR1 is MNHEY and CDR2 is SVGAGI. V shed 6 bases, J shed 3 bases, and the junction held 5 bases outside the gene matches. The CDR3 is 15 amino acids. CDR3 in amino acids: CASSRGLAGVYEQYF. CDR3 DNA sequence: TGTGCCAGCAGCCGCGGACTAGCGGGAGTCTACGAGCAGTACTTC.

The chain joins TRBV6-2 or TRBV6-3 to TRBJ1-5, with TRBD1 identical over 9 bases. This CDR3 has 18 residues. The V gene's germline CDR1 is MNHEY and CDR2 SVGEGT. V dropped 0 bases and J dropped 5; count of bases not matched to a gene: 11. CDR3 sequence reads: CASSYSATDRGVYQPQHF. CDR3 nucleotide sequence: TGTGCCAGCAGTTACTCCGCCACAGACAGGGGGGTCTATCAGCCCCAGCATTTT.

This rearrangement joins TRBV24-1 to TRBJ2-1; no reliable D call. This CDR3 has 15 amino acids. CDR1 and CDR2 (germline): KGHDR, SFDVKD. Between the trimmed V and J ends, which lost 2 bases and 8 bases, there was a span of 15 bases. CDR3 loop: CATSDSLGHQDEQFF. CDR3 in DNA: TGTGCCACCAGTGATTCTTTGGGCCACCAAGATGAGCAGTTCTTC.

This clone has a handful of counts. V and J are TRBV6-5 and TRBJ2-7; a possible D gene is TRBD1 (6 bases). Trimming cost V 7 bases and J 2 bases, with 15 bases left between them. From germline, CDR1 is MNHEY and CDR2 SVGAGI. The CDR3 is 14 residues long. CDR3 sequence: CASTLQGATYEQYF. CDR3 in DNA: TGTGCCAGCACCTTACAGGGCGCTACCTACGAGCAGTACTTC.

The chain employs TRBV5-4 and TRBJ1-1; D remains unclear. V was trimmed by 8 bases and J by 1 base, leaving 6 bases between them. This CDR3 contains 11 residues. Germline CDR1 reads SGHNT; CDR2 reads YYREEE (reference sequence). CDR3 amino acids: CASTGNTEAFF. CDR3 DNA sequence: TGTGCCAGTACGGGGAACACTGAAGCTTTCTTT.

The gene calls are TRBV18 and TRBJ2-1; the D gene is possibly TRBD2 (5 bases). V was clipped by 5 bases and J by 5 bases, with 10 bases between them. The germline V gene has CDR1 KGHSH and CDR2 LQKENI. The CDR3 totals 13 residues. CDR3 in DNA: TGTGCCAGCTCAGTAACTAGGGACAATGAGCAGTTCTTC. Translating it yields CASSVTRDNEQFF.

The genes are TRBV5-6 and TRBJ2-7; 7 positions agree with TRBD2. In germline, CDR1 is SGHDT, CDR2 YYEEEE. V lost 9 bases and J lost 0; bases outside the gene matches: 9. This CDR3 contains 14 residues. The chain's CDR3 is CATSLAPNSYEQYF. Written as DNA, the CDR3 is TGTGCCACCTCACTAGCGCCAAACTCCTACGAGCAGTACTTC.

The genes are TRBV6-1 and TRBJ2-7; 10 nucleotides align to TRBD2. The CDR3 covers 15 residues. Per germline, CDR1 MNHNS and CDR2 SASEGT. The trim removed 3 bases at V and 4 bases at J, leaving 6 bases unmatched. The CDR3 reads CASSEVAGGLYEQYF. CDR3 bases: TGTGCCAGCAGTGAGGTAGCGGGAGGACTTTACGAGCAGTACTTC.

The chain couples TRBV29-1 to TRBJ2-2, with TRBD1 matching over 7 bases. The CDR3 loop spans 13 amino acids. Germline V gene lookup returns CDR1 SQVTM and CDR2 ANQGSEA. V dropped 7 bases and J dropped 7; count of bases not matched to a gene: 9. CDR3 sequence reads: CSGGEGAIGELFF. The CDR3 DNA reads TGCAGCGGAGGAGAGGGGGCAATCGGGGAGCTGTTTTTT.

The chain couples TRBV5-4 to TRBJ2-3; the match to TRBD1 covers 7 bases. This CDR3 contains 11 residues. After removal of 3 bases from V and 10 bases from J, the junction contained 2 bases not matched to a gene. The germline gives CDR1 SGHNT, CDR2 YYREEE (reference sequence). The DNA of the CDR3 is TGTGCCAGCAGCTCTGGGACAGCGCAGTATTTT. This encodes CASSSGTAQYF.